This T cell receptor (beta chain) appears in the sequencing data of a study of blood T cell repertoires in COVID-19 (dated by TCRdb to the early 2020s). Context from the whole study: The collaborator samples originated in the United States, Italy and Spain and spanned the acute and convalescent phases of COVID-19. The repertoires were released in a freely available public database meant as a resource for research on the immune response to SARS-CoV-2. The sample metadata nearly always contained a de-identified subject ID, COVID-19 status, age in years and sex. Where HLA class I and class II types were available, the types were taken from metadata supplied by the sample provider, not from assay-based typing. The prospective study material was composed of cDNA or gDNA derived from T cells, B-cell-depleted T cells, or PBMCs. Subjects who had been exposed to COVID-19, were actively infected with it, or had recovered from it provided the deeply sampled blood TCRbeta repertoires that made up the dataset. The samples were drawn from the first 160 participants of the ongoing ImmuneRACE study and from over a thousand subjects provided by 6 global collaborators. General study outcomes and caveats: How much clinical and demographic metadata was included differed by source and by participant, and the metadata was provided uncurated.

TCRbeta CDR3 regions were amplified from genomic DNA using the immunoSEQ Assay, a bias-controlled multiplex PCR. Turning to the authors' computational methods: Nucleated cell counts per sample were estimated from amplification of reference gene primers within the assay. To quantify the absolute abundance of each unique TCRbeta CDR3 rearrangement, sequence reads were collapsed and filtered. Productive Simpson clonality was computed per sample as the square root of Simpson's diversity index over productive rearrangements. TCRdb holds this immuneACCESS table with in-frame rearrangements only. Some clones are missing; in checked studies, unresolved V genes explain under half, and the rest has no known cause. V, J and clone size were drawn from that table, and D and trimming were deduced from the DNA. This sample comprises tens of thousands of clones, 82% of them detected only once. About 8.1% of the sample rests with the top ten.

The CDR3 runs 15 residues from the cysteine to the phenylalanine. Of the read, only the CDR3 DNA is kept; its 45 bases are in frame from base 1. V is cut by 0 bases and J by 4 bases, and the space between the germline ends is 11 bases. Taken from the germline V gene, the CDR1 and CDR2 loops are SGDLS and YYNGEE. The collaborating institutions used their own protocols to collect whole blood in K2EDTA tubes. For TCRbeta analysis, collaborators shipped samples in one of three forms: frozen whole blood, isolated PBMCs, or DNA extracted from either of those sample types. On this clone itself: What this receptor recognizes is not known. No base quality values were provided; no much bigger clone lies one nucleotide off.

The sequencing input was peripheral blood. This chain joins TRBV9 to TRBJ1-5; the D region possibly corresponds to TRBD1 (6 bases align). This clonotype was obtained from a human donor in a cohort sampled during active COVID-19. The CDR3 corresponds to CASSVGDTKNQPQHF. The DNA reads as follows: TGTGCCAGCAGCGTAGGGGACACAAAGAATCAGCCCCAGCATTTT.